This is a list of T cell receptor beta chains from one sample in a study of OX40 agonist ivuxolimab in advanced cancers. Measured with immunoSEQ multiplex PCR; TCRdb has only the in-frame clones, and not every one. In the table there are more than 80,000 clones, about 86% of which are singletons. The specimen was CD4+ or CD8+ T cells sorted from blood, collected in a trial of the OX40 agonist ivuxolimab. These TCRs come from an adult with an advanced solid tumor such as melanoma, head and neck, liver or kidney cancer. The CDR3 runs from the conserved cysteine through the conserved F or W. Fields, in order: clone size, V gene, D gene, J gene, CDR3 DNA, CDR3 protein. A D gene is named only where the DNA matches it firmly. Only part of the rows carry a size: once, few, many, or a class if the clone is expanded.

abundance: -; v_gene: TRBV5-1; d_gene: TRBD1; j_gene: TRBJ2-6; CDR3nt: TGCGCCAGCAGCGGAAAGACAGGGGGGTACTCTGGGGCCAACGTCCTGACTTTC; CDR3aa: CASSGKTGGYSGANVLTF
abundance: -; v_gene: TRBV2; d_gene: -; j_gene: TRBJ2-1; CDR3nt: TGTGCCAGCAGTGTGGAAGGGTCTGAGCAGTTCTTC; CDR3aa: CASSVEGSEQFF
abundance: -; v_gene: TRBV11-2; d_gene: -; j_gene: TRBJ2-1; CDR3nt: TGTGCCAGCAGCCGTCTCGGCGGGGTCTCCTACAATGAGCAGTTCTTC; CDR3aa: CASSRLGGVSYNEQFF
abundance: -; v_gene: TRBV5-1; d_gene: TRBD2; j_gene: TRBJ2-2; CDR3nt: TGCGCCAGCAGCTTGGGAACCTTCAGCGGGGACGTCTACACCGGGGAGCTGTTTTTT; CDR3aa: CASSLGTFSGDVYTGELFF
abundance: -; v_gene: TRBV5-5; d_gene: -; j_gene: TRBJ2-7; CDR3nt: TGTGCCAGCAGCCAGCAGGGGACGTACTACGAGCAGTACTTC; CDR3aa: CASSQQGTYYEQYF
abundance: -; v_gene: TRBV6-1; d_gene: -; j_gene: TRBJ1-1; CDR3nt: TGTGCCAGCAGTCTGACAGGATTGAACACTGAAGCTTTCTTT; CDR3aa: CASSLTGLNTEAFF
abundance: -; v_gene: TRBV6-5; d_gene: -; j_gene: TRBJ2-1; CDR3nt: TGTGCCAGCATGGATGAAGCGGGCTACAATGAGCAGTTCTTC; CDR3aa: CASMDEAGYNEQFF
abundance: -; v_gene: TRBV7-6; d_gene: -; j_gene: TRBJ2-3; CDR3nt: TGTGCCAGCAGCCTAGCGAGCGGACCCTTCACAGATACGCAGTATTTT; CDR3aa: CASSLASGPFTDTQYF
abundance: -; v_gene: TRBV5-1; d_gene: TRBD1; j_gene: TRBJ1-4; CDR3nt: TGCGCCAGCGGAATTGGGGACAGTTGGCTAAATGAAAAACTGTTTTTT; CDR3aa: CASGIGDSWLNEKLFF
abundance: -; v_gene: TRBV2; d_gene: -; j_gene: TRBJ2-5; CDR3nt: TGTGCCAGCACCACCATGACAGTACAAGAGACCCAGTACTTC; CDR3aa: CASTTMTVQETQYF
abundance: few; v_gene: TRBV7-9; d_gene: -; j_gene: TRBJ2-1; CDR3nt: TGTGCCAGCAGCTTAGTCGGGGGCAATGAGCAGTTCTTC; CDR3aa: CASSLVGGNEQFF
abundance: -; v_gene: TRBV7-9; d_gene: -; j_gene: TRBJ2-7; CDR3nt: TGTGCCAGCAGCTTAGGCAGTACAGTGAATCCCTACGAGCAGTACTTC; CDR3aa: CASSLGSTVNPYEQYF
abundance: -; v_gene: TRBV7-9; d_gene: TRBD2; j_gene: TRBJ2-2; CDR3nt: TGTGCCAGCAGCCCAGCACTAGCGGGAACCGGGGAGCTGTTTTTT; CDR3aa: CASSPALAGTGELFF
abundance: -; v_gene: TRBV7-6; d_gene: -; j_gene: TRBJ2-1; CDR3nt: TGTGCCAGCAGCTTAATTGGCTACAATGAGCAGTTCTTC; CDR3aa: CASSLIGYNEQFF
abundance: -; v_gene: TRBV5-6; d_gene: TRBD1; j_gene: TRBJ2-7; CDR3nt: TGTGCCAGCAGCCCTAGACAGGGTACTGGGGAGCAGTACTTC; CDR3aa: CASSPRQGTGEQYF
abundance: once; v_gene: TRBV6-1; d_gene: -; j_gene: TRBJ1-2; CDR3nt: TGTGCCAGCAGTGTTCGGACAGTTTCTAACTATGGCTACACCTTC; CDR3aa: CASSVRTVSNYGYTF
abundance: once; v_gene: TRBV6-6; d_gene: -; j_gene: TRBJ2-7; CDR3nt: TGTGCCAGCAGTTCCCCCGACGGAAGGCGACGGTTCGAGCAGTACTTC; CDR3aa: CASSSPDGRRRFEQYF
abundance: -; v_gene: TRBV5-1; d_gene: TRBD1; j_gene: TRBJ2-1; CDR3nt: TGCGCCAGCAGCCCGGGACAGTTCAATGAGCAGTTCTTC; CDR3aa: CASSPGQFNEQFF
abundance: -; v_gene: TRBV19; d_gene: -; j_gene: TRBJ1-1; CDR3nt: TGTGCCAGTAGCCCGACAGATCTAGGGGCTTTCTTT; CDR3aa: CASSPTDLGAFF
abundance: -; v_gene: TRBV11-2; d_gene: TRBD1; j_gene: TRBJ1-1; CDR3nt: TGTGCCAGCAGCTTAGATCGGGACAGGGAAGCTTTCTTT; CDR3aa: CASSLDRDREAFF
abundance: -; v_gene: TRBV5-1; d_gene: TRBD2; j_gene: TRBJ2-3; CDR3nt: TGCGCCAGCAGCTCAGAACCCGGGGGGGCGGCAGATACGCAGTATTTT; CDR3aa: CASSSEPGGAADTQYF
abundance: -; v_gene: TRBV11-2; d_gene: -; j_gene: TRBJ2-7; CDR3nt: TGTGCCAGCAGCTTAGATGGGAGTAGCTACGAGCAGTACTTC; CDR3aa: CASSLDGSSYEQYF
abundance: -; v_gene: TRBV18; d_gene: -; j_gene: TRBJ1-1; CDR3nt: TGTGCCAGCTCACCCGGGGGGAACACTGAAGCTTTCTTT; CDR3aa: CASSPGGNTEAFF
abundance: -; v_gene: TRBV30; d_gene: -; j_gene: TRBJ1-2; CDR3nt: TGTGCCTGCGCGACGGTCTATGGCTACACCTTC; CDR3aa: CACATVYGYTF